The sequence of this TCR beta chain was determined in a study of technical replicates of blood from a few donors. Germline CDR1 is MRHNA and CDR2 is SNTAGT. The CDR3 spans 14 residues. The J segment lost 8 bases and the V segment lost 4 bases, leaving 8 bases of the junction unmatched. TCRdb's table, derived via immunoSEQ multiplex PCR, lists solely in-frame clones and lacks some. The table has around 50,000 clones, more than 95% seen once; the top ten hold about 0.39%. The chain is built from TRBV6-4 and TRBJ2-1; 7 nucleotides line up with TRBD2. The source of this sequence is a human donor in good health. Input material: T cells isolated from PBMCs. The CDR3 loop reads CASSARLASDEQFF. CDR3 nucleotides: TGTGCCAGCAGTGCCCGACTAGCCTCGGATGAGCAGTTCTTC.